A single sample is the source of the 15 T cell receptor beta chains below, sequenced in a study of OX40 agonist ivuxolimab in advanced cancers. The repertoire was sequenced with immunoSEQ multiplex PCR; TCRdb's copy has only in-frame clones and lacks some. The sample holds fewer than 100,000 clones, under 95% seen once. The material sequenced was CD4+ or CD8+ T cells sorted from blood, taken in a trial of the OX40 agonist ivuxolimab. Receptor source: an adult with an advanced solid tumor such as melanoma, head and neck, liver or kidney cancer.

The genes are TRBV7-9 and TRBJ2-1; possibly TRBD2 for D (6 bases). Looked up from germline, CDR1 is SEHNR and CDR2 is FQNEAQ (reference sequence). This CDR3 is 13 amino acids long. Trimming took 1 base from V and 10 from J, leaving 11 bases between them. The CDR3 here is CASSLEGGMEQFF. For the CDR3, the DNA is TGTGCCAGCAGCTTAGAGGGCGGGATGGAGCAGTTCTTC.

The chain combines TRBV21-1 with TRBJ2-7. TRBV21-1 is reported as a pseudogene. The CDR3 covers 10 residues. CDR3 protein: CAGTLWVTNF. CDR3 DNA sequence: TGTGCCGGGACGCTATGGGTTACCAACTTC.

The CDR3 coding sequence is TGTGCCAGCAGGGGACAGGGGCGTGGAAACACCATATATTTT. Amino acids: CASRGQGRGNTIYF. This chain links TRBV6-1 with TRBJ1-3; 10 positions agree with TRBD1. The V gene end was trimmed by 6 bases and the J gene end by 3 bases; junction bases not matched to a gene: 2. CDR1 MNHNS and CDR2 SASEGT come from the germline V gene. The CDR3 is 14 residues long.

The chain is built from TRBV29-1 and TRBJ2-1; 7 bases map to TRBD2. Germline-derived CDR1 and CDR2 are SQVTM and ANQGSEA. J was trimmed by 4 bases and V by 4 bases; bases with no gene match: 10. The CDR3 is 15 residues long. CDR3 nucleotide sequence: TGCAGCGTTGTGTATCGCGGGAGAGGTTACAATGAGCAGTTCTTC. Its translation: CSVVYRGRGYNEQFF.

The chain uses TRBV12-1 and TRBJ1-4. TRBV12-1 is flagged as a pseudogene. This CDR3 is 19 amino acids long. The CDR3 DNA reads as TGTGCCAGCAGCTTTGCTTTCGAGTCGGGGGACCGCGCTAATGAAAAACTGTTTTTT. Translating gives CASSFAFESGDRANEKLFF.

The chain couples TRBV18 to TRBJ2-5; D perhaps matches TRBD2 (5 bases). The J call may not be correct, given that the DNA end is closer to TRBJ2-7. This CDR3 has 13 residues. Germline CDR1 and CDR2: KGHSH and LQKENI. CDR3 sequence reads: CASSPGNGYEQYF. The CDR3 coding sequence is TGTGCCAGCTCACCCGGGAACGGCTACGAGCAGTACTTC.

The V gene is TRBV7-2, the J gene TRBJ1-5; D is unresolved. The CDR3 extends over 15 amino acids. Germline V gene data show CDR1 as SGHTA and CDR2 as FQGNSA. Trimming stripped 1 base from V and 3 bases from J, with 10 bases between. The CDR3 sequence: CASSLVARNNQPQHF. The DNA for the CDR3 is TGTGCCAGCAGCTTAGTAGCCAGGAACAATCAGCCCCAGCATTTT.

Details on this clone: Other DNA variants within this sample encode the same CDR3. The gene calls are TRBV5-1 and TRBJ2-2, with D perhaps TRBD1 or TRBD2 (5 bases each). V was pared by 0 bases and J by 0 bases, with 6 bases between. The CDR3 sequence is 15 residues long. Germline CDR1 SGHRS, CDR2 YFSETQ. CDR3: CASSLGGTNTGELFF. CDR3 nucleotides: TGCGCCAGCAGCTTGGGGGGGACGAACACCGGGGAGCTGTTTTTT.

The rearrangement links TRBV5-1 to TRBJ1-1, with D possibly being TRBD1 (5 bases). V was clipped by 3 bases and J by 1 base, with 13 bases between them. The CDR3 covers 15 residues. Germline V gene sequence: CDR1 SGHRS, CDR2 YFSETQ. The CDR3 is CASSSEGPWNTEAFF. The CDR3 DNA reads TGCGCCAGCAGCTCAGAGGGACCCTGGAACACTGAAGCTTTCTTT.

The chain has TRBV1 and TRBJ1-5. TRBV1 is given as a pseudogene. The CDR3 covers 17 residues. The CDR3 region has the DNA TGCACCAGCAGCCATTCAAGGGCCCCGGGTAGCAATCAGCCCCAGCATTTT. It specifies CTSSHSRAPGSNQPQHF.

The J gene is TRBJ1-1, the V gene TRBV21-1; the table's D gene call, TRBD1, was not cross checked with the DNA. TRBV21-1 is a known pseudogene. This CDR3 is built from 15 residues. CDR3 in amino acids: CASSPQGALNTEAFF. As DNA, the CDR3 is TGTGCCAGCAGCCCTCAGGGGGCCCTGAACACTGAAGCTTTCTTT.

V usage is TRBV20-1 and J usage is TRBJ1-1, with unresolved D. Germline-derived CDR1 and CDR2 are DFQATT and SNEGSKA (reference sequence). V was pared by 5 bases and J by 3 bases, with 4 bases between. This CDR3 comprises 10 residues. The DNA for the CDR3 is TGCAGTGCTGGGTACACTGAAGCTTTCTTT. This codes for CSAGYTEAFF.

This clone was detected once. This chain uses TRBV20-1 with TRBJ2-2; D is possibly TRBD1 (5 bases). CDR3 size: 11 residues. V shed 2 bases and J shed 7 bases, with 5 bases lying between them. CDR1 DFQATT and CDR2 SNEGSKA come from the germline V gene (reference sequence). CDR3 sequence: CSARRGGELFF. The CDR3 DNA follows: TGCAGTGCTAGAAGGGGCGGGGAGCTGTTTTTT.

The chain combines TRBV19 with TRBJ2-7; perhaps TRBD2 as D (6 bases). CDR3 length equals 14 residues. V lost 2 bases, J lost 2 bases, and 10 bases lay in between. Germline CDR1 reads LNHDA; CDR2 reads SQIVND (reference sequence). The CDR3 sequence: CASSITGLAYEQYF. CDR3 bases: TGTGCCAGTAGTATAACGGGACTTGCCTACGAGCAGTACTTC.

To note about this clone: Other DNA sequences in the sample encode the same CDR3. The chain carries TRBV9 and TRBJ2-5, with a tentative D call TRBD1 (5 bases). The CDR3 sequence is 14 residues long. The germline V and J ends were trimmed by 0 bases and 2 bases, with 8 bases remaining between them. Germline V gene sequence: CDR1 SGDLS, CDR2 YYNGEE. The CDR3 here is CASSVGTLQETQYF. Here the CDR3 DNA reads TGTGCCAGCAGCGTAGGGACACTTCAAGAGACCCAGTACTTC.